These 10 T cell receptor beta chains were sequenced from one sample in a study of T cells in Graves' hyperthyroidism and ophthalmopathy. It was RNA transcripts that yielded the amplified TCR beta CDR3 regions. Using the HTBI primer set, a first-round RT-PCR was run on the TCR CDR3. TCRdb reprocessed the multiplex PCR reads via MiXCR and lists one record per CDR3 protein. The table shows about 130,000 distinct CDR3 sequences, with more than 20% occurring only once. The sequenced sample was blood. These receptors all come from a woman between 50 and 59 years old with Graves' hyperthyroidism that later progressed to Graves' ophthalmopathy.

In its sample, this clonotype was seen many times. This sequence joins TRBV6-5 and TRBJ2-3; 10 nucleotides match TRBD1. The V gene's germline CDR1 is MNHEY and CDR2 SVGAGI. CDR3 length equals 16 residues. Unmatched junction bases numbered 7, after V lost 2 bases and J lost 5 bases. CDR3 protein: CASSYRGQGPVDTQYF. CDR3 sequence (DNA): TGTGCCAGCAGTTACCGGGGACAGGGGCCGGTAGATACGCAGTATTTT.

Ten or more counts support this clonotype. V gene TRBV20-1 combines with J gene TRBJ2-5; D is unclear. Germline V gene lookup returns CDR1 DFQATT and CDR2 SNEGSKA (reference sequence). The V end lost 2 bases, the J end lost 2 bases, and 9 bases lay between the germline ends. The CDR3 covers 13 residues. The CDR3 DNA sequence: TGCAGTGCTAGAACCAATCTTCAAGAGACCCAGTACTTC. Encoded protein: CSARTNLQETQYF.

The chain links TRBV5-6 to TRBJ2-5; TRBD1 matches 9 bases. V lost 5 bases and J lost 1; bases outside the gene matches: 6. The germline gives CDR1 SGHDT, CDR2 YYEEEE. The CDR3 spans 15 residues. In nucleotides, the CDR3 is TGTGCCAGCAGTGGGACAGGGAGGTTCCAAGAGACCCAGTACTTC. Its protein product is CASSGTGRFQETQYF.

This clonotype came up many times. V is TRBV12-3 or TRBV12-4 and J is TRBJ2-2; TRBD2 matches at 9 bases. Trimming cost V 3 bases and J 4 bases; bases outside gene matches: 9. The CDR3 spans 17 residues. The CDR3 DNA follows: TGTGCCAGCAGTTTCATTAGCGGGGGAGTAGGCACCGGGGAGCTGTTTTTT. Its translation is CASSFISGGVGTGELFF.

This clonotype showed up just a few times. A junction boundary mismatches the germline segment, possibly from a read error. CDR3 in amino acids: CASSLGWDGIQGTQYF. The CDR3 bases are TGCGCCAGCAGCTTGGGCTGGGATGGCATCCAAGGGACCCAGTACTTC. The chain uses TRBV5-1 and TRBJ2-5; D gene ambiguous. The CDR3 contains 16 residues. Germline V gene data show CDR1 as SGHRS and CDR2 as YFSETQ. Using reference TRBV5-1 and TRBJ2-5 for the parts outside the CDR3, the full variable domain is KAGVTQTPRYLIKTRGQQVTLSCSPISGHRSVSWYQQTPGQGLQFLFEYFSETQRNKGNFPGRFSGRQFSNSRSEMNVSTLELGDSALYLCASSLGWDGIQGTQYFGPGTRLLVL.

This clonotype was counted ten times or more. The chain employs TRBV18 and TRBJ2-4; no reliable D call. The CDR3 spans 15 residues. Germline CDR1 is KGHSH and CDR2 is LQKENI. Trimming took 2 bases from V and 0 from J, leaving 8 bases between them. The CDR3 sequence is CASSPWSEAKNIQYF. CDR3 sequence (DNA): TGTGCCAGCTCACCATGGAGCGAAGCCAAAAACATTCAGTACTTC.

The chain is built from TRBV3-1 and TRBJ2-2; D possibly corresponds to TRBD1 (6 bases). This CDR3 region has 14 residues. V lost 3 bases to trimming and J lost 6 bases, with 11 bases between them. The germline V gene has CDR1 LGHDT and CDR2 YNNKEL (reference sequence). The chain's CDR3 is CASSQGARAGELFF. The CDR3 DNA reads TGTGCCAGCAGCCAGGGGGCGCGAGCCGGGGAGCTGTTTTTT.

The rearrangement uses TRBV19 and TRBJ1-1; a weak D match, TRBD1 (6 bases). Trimming shortened V by 9 bases and J by 1 base, and 15 bases separated the two germline ends. The CDR3 consists of 14 residues. Germline V gives CDR1 LNHDA, CDR2 SQIVND (reference sequence). Here the CDR3 reads CASRTGTTNTEAFF. CDR3 nucleotides: TGTGCCAGCCGCACCGGGACAACGAACACTGAAGCTTTCTTT.

The rearrangement links TRBV28 to TRBJ1-3; D is possibly TRBD1 (6 bases). The length of the CDR3 is 14 residues. Germline values: CDR1 MDHEN, CDR2 SYDVKM. V was clipped by 4 bases and J by 2 bases, with 9 bases between them. CDR3 protein: CASSSSGAGNTIYF. CDR3 nucleotides: TGTGCCAGCAGTTCCTCAGGGGCTGGAAACACCATATATTTT.

The rearrangement joins TRBV11-2 to TRBJ1-1, with no clear D. The V gene lost 5 bases and the J gene lost 3 bases, with 4 bases spanning the gap. This CDR3 spans 11 amino acids. CDR1 and CDR2 (germline): SGHAT, FQNNGV. The CDR3 DNA is TGTGCCAGCAGCGGGGACACTGAAGCTTTCTTT. Protein sequence: CASSGDTEAFF.